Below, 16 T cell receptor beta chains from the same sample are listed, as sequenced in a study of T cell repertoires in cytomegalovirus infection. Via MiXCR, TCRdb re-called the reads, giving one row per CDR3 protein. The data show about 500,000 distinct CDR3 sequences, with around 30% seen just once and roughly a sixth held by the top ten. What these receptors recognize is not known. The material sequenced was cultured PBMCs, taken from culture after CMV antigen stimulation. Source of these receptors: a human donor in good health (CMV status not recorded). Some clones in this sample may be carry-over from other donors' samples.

The CDR3 here is CASSLGGLAYEQYF. In DNA, the CDR3 is TGTGCCAGCAGCTTAGGGGGACTCGCCTACGAGCAGTACTTC. This rearrangement joins TRBV7-6 to TRBJ2-7, with D possibly TRBD2 on 6 matching bases. The CDR3 spans 14 residues. Germline-derived CDR1 and CDR2 are SGHVS and FNYEAQ. V shed 1 base and J shed 2 bases, with 9 bases lying between them. Combining the CDR3 with reference TRBV7-6 and TRBJ2-7 gives the whole variable domain GAGVSQSPRYKVTKRGQDVALRCDPISGHVSLYWYRQALGQGPEFLTYFNYEAQQDKSGLPNDRFSAERPEGSISTLTIQRTEQRDSAMYRCASSLGGLAYEQYFGPGTRLTVT.

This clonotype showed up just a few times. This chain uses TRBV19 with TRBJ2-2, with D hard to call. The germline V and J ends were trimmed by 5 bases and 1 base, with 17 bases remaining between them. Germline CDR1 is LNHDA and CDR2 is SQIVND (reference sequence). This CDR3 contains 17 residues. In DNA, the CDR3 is TGTGCCAGTAGTTATGGTAGCTCCCACCGGAACACCGGGGAGCTGTTTTTT. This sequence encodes CASSYGSSHRNTGELFF.

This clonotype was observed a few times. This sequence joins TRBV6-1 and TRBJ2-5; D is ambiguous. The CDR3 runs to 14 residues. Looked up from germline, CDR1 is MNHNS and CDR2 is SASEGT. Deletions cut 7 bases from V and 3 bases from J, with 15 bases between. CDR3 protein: CASTRTRYEETQYF. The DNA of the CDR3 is TGTGCCAGCACCAGGACGCGGTACGAAGAGACCCAGTACTTC.

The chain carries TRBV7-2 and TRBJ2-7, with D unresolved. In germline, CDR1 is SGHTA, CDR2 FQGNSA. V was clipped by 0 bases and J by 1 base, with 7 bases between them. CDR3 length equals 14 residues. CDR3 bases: TGTGCCAGCAGCTTAGCGGCAGGATCCTACGAGCAGTACTTC. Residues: CASSLAAGSYEQYF.

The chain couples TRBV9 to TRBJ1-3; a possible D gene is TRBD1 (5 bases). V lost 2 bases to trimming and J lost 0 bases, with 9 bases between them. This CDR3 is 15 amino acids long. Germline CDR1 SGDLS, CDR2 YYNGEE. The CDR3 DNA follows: TGTGCCAGCAGCGTCGGGGGGACCTCTGGAAACACCATATATTTT. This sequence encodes CASSVGGTSGNTIYF. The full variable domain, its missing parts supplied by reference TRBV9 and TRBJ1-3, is DSGVTQTPKHLITATGQRVTLRCSPRSGDLSVYWYQQSLDQGLQFLIQYYNGEERAKGNILERFSAQQFPDLHSELNLSSLELGDSALYFCASSVGGTSGNTIYFGEGSWLTVV.

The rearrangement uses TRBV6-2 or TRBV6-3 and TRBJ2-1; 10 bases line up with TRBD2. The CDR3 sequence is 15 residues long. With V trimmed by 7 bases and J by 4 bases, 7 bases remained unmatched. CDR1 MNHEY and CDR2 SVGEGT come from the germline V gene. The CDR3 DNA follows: TGTGCCAGCACAGGGAGCGGGGGGGGTTACAATGAGCAGTTCTTC. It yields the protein CASTGSGGGYNEQFF.

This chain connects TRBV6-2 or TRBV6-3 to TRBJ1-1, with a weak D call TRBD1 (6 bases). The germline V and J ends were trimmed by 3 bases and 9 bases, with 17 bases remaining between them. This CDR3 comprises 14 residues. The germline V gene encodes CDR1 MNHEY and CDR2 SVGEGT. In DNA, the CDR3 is TGTGCCAGCAGTTATCGGGGACACCTACCCCAAGCTTTCTTT. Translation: CASSYRGHLPQAFF.

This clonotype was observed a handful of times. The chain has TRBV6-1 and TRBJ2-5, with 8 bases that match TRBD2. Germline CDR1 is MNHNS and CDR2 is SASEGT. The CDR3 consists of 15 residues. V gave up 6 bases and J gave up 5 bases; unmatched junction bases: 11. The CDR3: CASRWAGGGGETQYF. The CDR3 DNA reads TGTGCCAGCAGATGGGCCGGGGGGGGGGGTGAGACCCAGTACTTC.

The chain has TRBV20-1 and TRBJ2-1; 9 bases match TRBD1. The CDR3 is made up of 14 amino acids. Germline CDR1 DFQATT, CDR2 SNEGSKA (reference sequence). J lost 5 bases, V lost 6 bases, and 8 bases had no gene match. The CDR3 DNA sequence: TGCAGTGCGCCCGGGGACAGGGTAAACAATGAGCAGTTCTTC. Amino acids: CSAPGDRVNNEQFF.

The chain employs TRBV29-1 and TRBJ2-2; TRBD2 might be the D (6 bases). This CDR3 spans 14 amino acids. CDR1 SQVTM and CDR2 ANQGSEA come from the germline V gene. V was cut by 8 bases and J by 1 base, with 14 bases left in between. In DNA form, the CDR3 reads TGCAGCTTCTGGGACTTCAGGAACACCGGGGAGCTGTTTTTT. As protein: CSFWDFRNTGELFF.

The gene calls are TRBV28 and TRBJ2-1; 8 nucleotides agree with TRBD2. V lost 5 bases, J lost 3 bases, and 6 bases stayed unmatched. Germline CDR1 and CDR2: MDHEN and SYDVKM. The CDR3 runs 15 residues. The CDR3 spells CASSRLLAVYNEQFF. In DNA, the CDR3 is TGTGCCAGCAGTAGACTACTAGCGGTCTACAATGAGCAGTTCTTC. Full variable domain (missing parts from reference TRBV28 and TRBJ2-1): DVKVTQSSRYLVKRTGEKVFLECVQDMDHENMFWYRQDPGLGLRLIYFSYDVKMKEKGDIPEGYSVSREKKERFSLILESASTNQTSMYLCASSRLLAVYNEQFFGPGTRLTVL.

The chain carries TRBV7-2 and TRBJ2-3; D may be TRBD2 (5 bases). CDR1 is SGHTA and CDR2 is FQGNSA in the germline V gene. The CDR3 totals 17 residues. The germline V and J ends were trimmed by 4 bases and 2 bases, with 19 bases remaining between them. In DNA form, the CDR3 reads TGTGCCAGCAGCTCCCCCCTTAGCGAAGTAAACACAGATACGCAGTATTTT. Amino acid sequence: CASSSPLSEVNTDTQYF.

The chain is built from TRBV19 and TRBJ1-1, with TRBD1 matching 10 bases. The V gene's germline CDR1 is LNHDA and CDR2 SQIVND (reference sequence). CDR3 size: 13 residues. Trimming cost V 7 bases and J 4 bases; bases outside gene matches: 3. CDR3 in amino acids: CASKGTGATEAFF. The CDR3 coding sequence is TGTGCCAGTAAGGGGACAGGGGCCACTGAAGCTTTCTTT. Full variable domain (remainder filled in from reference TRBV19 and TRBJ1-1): DGGITQSPKYLFRKEGQNVTLSCEQNLNHDAMYWYRQDPGQGLRLIYYSQIVNDFQKGDIAEGYSVSREKKESFPLTVTSAQKNPTAFYLCASKGTGATEAFFGQGTRLTVV.

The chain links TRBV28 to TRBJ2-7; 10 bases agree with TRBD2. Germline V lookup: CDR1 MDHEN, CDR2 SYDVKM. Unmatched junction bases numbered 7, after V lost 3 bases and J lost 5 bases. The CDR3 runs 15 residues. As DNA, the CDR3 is TGTGCCAGCAGTTTGCCTAGCGGGAGTGTAAACGAGCAGTACTTC. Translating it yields CASSLPSGSVNEQYF. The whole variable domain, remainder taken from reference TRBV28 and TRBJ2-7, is DVKVTQSSRYLVKRTGEKVFLECVQDMDHENMFWYRQDPGLGLRLIYFSYDVKMKEKGDIPEGYSVSREKKERFSLILESASTNQTSMYLCASSLPSGSVNEQYFGPGTRLTVT.

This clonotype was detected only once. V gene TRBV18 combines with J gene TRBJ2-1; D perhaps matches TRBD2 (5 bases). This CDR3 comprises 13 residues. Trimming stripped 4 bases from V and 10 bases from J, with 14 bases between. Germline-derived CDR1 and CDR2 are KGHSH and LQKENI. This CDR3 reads CASSQSLAGEQFF. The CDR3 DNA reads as TGTGCCAGCTCACAATCCCTAGCCGGAGAGCAGTTCTTC.

The CDR3 DNA is TGCAGCGTTGAGGGCGGGATCGATGTGAGCTCCTACAATGAGCAGTTCTTC. Translated, it gives CSVEGGIDVSSYNEQFF. The chain links TRBV29-1 to TRBJ2-1; D may be TRBD2 (6 bases). There are 17 residues in the CDR3. The germline V gene has CDR1 SQVTM and CDR2 ANQGSEA. Trimming left V 3 bases short and J 0 bases short, with 18 bases between.